Described below is a single TCR beta chain sequence and its context. No cognate antigen has been identified for it. Per-base qualities were not stored, and no clone one base away is much larger. The collaborating institutions used their own protocols to collect whole blood in K2EDTA tubes. For TCRbeta analysis, collaborators shipped samples as frozen whole blood, isolated PBMCs, or DNA extracted from either of those sample types. This sample stems from a study of blood T cell repertoires in COVID-19 (dated by TCRdb to 2020 to 2021). With regard to the full study: Collaborator samples came from the United States, Italy and Spain and covered acute and convalescent phases of COVID-19. The repertoires were released in a freely available public database intended as a resource for research on the immune response to SARS-CoV-2. Where available, HLA class I and class II types were taken from metadata supplied by the sample provider and were not determined by assay-based typing. Sample metadata almost always included a de-identified subject ID, COVID-19 status, age in years and sex. The material from the prospective study consisted of cDNA or gDNA derived from T cells, B-cell-depleted T cells, or PBMCs. Subjects who had been exposed to COVID-19, were actively infected with it, or had recovered from it provided the deeply sampled blood TCRbeta repertoires that made up the dataset. The samples were drawn from the first 160 participants of the ongoing ImmuneRACE study and from over a thousand subjects provided by 6 global collaborators. What the authors observed across the whole study: Clinical and demographic metadata were provided uncurated, with the amount varying by source and participant.

The immunoSEQ Assay, a bias-controlled multiplex PCR, was used to amplify TCRbeta CDR3 regions from genomic DNA. The paper's data handling went like this. The number of nucleated cells in each sample was estimated by amplification of reference gene primers within the assay. To quantify the absolute abundance of each unique TCRbeta CDR3 rearrangement, sequence reads were collapsed and filtered. For each sample, productive Simpson clonality was calculated as the square root of Simpson's diversity index over productive rearrangements. TCRdb re-hosts the immuneACCESS table, in-frame sequences only. Its copies lack some clones; in the studies checked, an unresolved V gene accounts for under half of them, and the cause for the rest is not known. V and J calls plus clone size are reproduced from that table; the DNA served to infer D and trimming. This sample gives around 81,000 clones in total; roughly 88% of them show up just once. 4.8% of the sample rests with the top ten.

Sequencing was performed on peripheral blood. This clonotype was obtained from a woman aged 80 or over with acute or convalescent COVID-19.

CDR3 reads: CASSYSRTGAKNTGELFF. The DNA sequence is as follows: TGTGCCAGCAGTTACTCTAGGACAGGGGCGAAGAACACCGGGGAGCTGTTTTTT. Rearrangement joined TRBV6-2 or TRBV6-3 to TRBJ2-2, with TRBD1 matching 9 junction bases. CDR1 and CDR2 are read off the germline V gene as MNHEY and SVGEGT. The CDR3 numbers 18 residues from cysteine through phenylalanine. Only the CDR3 DNA is retained, 54 bases long and in frame from the first base. V and J are trimmed by 0 bases and 1 base, and the gene matches miss 6 bases of the junction.